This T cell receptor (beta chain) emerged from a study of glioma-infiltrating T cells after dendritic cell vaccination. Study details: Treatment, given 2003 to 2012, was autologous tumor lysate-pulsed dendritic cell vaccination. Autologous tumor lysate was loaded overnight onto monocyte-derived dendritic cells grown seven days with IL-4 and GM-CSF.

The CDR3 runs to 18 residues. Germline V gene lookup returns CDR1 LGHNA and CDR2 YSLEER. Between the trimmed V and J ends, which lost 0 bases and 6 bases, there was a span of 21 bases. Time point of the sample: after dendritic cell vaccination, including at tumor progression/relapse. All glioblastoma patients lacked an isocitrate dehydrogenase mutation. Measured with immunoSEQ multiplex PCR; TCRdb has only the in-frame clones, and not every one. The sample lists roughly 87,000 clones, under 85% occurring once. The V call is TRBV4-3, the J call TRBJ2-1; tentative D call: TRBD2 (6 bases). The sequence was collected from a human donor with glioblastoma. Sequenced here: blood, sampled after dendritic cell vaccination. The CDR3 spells CASSQEGIGAGGGNEQFF. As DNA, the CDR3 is TGCGCCAGCAGCCAAGAAGGGATAGGAGCGGGCGGTGGCAATGAGCAGTTCTTC.